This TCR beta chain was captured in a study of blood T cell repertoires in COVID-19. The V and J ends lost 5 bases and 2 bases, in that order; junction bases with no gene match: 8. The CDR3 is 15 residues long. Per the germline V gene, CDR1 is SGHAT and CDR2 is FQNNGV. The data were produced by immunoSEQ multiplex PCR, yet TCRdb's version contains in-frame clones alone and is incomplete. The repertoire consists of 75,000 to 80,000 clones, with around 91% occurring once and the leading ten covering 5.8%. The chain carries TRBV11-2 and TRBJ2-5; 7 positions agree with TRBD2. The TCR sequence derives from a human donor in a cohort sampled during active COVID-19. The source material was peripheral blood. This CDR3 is CASSRRGESQETQYF. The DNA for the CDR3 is TGTGCCAGCAGCCGACGGGGGGAGAGTCAAGAGACCCAGTACTTC.